Below are 26 T cell receptor beta chains sequenced from a single sample in a study of identical twins. TCRdb ran MiXCR on the 5' RACE reads and lists one entry per CDR3 protein. The sample holds about 660,000 distinct CDR3 sequences, around 8.6% seen once. These data also formed part of another study, on yellow fever vaccine responses in identical twins.

Sequences were obtained from PBMCs. These receptor sequences come from a woman aged 18-29 years in good health.

The chain employs TRBV19 and TRBJ2-2, with 9 bases fitting TRBD1. Germline lookup yields CDR1 LNHDA and CDR2 SQIVND (reference sequence). The CDR3 has 13 amino acids. The CDR3 sequence: CASPGTGPGELFF. The CDR3 region has the DNA TGTGCGAGTCCCGGGACAGGGCCCGGGGAGCTGTTTTTT.

The J gene is TRBJ1-1, the V gene TRBV28; D may be TRBD1 (6 bases). Trimming removed 6 bases at V and 3 bases at J, with 20 bases between. The CDR3 sequence is 16 residues long. Germline CDR1 MDHEN, CDR2 SYDVKM. In nucleotides, the CDR3 is TGTGCCAGCAGCCCTAGGTGGACAGAGGGGTACACTGAAGCTTTCTTT. It encodes CASSPRWTEGYTEAFF.

This clonotype came up a few times. V usage is TRBV30 and J usage is TRBJ1-1; D unclear. The CDR3 runs 15 residues. Trimming removed 0 bases at V and 3 bases at J, with 14 bases between. The germline CDR1 and CDR2 sequences are GTSNPN and SVGIG (reference sequence). The CDR3 loop is CAWSVLAIDDTEAFF. The CDR3 nucleotides are TGTGCCTGGAGTGTACTTGCCATCGATGACACTGAAGCTTTCTTT.

This clonotype was detected ten times or more. V and J are TRBV11-2 and TRBJ2-5; TRBD2 matches 12 bases. Germline CDR1 is SGHAT and CDR2 is FQNNGV. With V trimmed by 5 bases and J by 4 bases, 14 bases remained unmatched. The CDR3 runs 18 residues. The CDR3 coding sequence is TGTGCCAGCAGCACCCGAACGAAAAGACTAGCGGGAGCAGAGACCCAGTACTTC. Translation gives CASSTRTKRLAGAETQYF.

This clonotype was recorded many times. V gene TRBV20-1 combines with J gene TRBJ1-2; D ambiguous. CDR1 is DFQATT and CDR2 is SNEGSKA in the germline V gene (reference sequence). The CDR3 has 13 residues. Trimming shortened V by 2 bases and J by 6 bases, and 13 bases separated the two germline ends. CDR3 in DNA: TGCAGTGCTAGAAATAAAAAGACAAATGGCTACACCTTC. It translates to CSARNKKTNGYTF.

This clonotype was observed many times. The chain carries TRBV20-1 and TRBJ1-1; D is uncertain. From germline, CDR1 is DFQATT and CDR2 SNEGSKA (reference sequence). The CDR3 consists of 13 residues. V was clipped by 0 bases and J by 0 bases, with 5 bases between them. The CDR3 region is CSARDSLNTEAFF. CDR3 coding DNA: TGCAGTGCTAGAGATTCTTTGAACACTGAAGCTTTCTTT.

This clonotype appeared many times. This sequence joins TRBV7-9 and TRBJ2-7; D perhaps matches TRBD2 (6 bases). The CDR3 has 14 residues. Germline V gene data show CDR1 as SEHNR and CDR2 as FQNEAQ (reference sequence). Between the trimmed V and J ends, which lost 0 bases and 4 bases, there was a span of 10 bases. CDR3 amino acids: CASSLALEGYEQYF. In DNA form, the CDR3 reads TGTGCCAGCAGCTTAGCGTTGGAGGGTTACGAGCAGTACTTC.

This clonotype was counted between two and nine times. The rearrangement uses TRBV7-6 and TRBJ2-3; the D gene is possibly TRBD2 (6 bases). V lost 3 bases and J lost 0, with 10 bases in between. In germline, CDR1 is SGHVS, CDR2 FNYEAQ. The CDR3 consists of 15 residues. CDR3 sequence: CASSFLARSTDTQYF. CDR3 coding DNA: TGTGCCAGCAGCTTCCTAGCGAGAAGCACAGATACGCAGTATTTT.

This clonotype showed up just a few times. The chain couples TRBV7-2 to TRBJ2-7, with 12 bases fitting TRBD2. CDR1 and CDR2 (germline): SGHTA, FQGNSA. Losses at the gene ends were 5 bases for V and 4 bases for J; bases not matched to a gene: 6. The CDR3 length is 15 residues. CDR3 sequence reads: CASSGPGTSGYEQYF. The CDR3 DNA sequence: TGTGCCAGCAGCGGACCCGGGACTAGCGGGTACGAGCAGTACTTC.

In nucleotides, the CDR3 is TGTGCCACCCACCAGACAGGGGGTCTGGAGACCCAGTACTTC. Amino acid sequence: CATHQTGGLETQYF. The chain carries TRBV15 and TRBJ2-5; the match to TRBD1 covers 9 bases. Germline V lookup: CDR1 LNHNV, CDR2 YYDKDF (reference sequence). V trimming: 8 bases; J trimming: 5 bases; junction bases outside the gene matches: 9. This CDR3 contains 14 residues.

The V gene is TRBV4-3, the J gene TRBJ1-6; TRBD1 matches 12 bases. The CDR3 is 15 amino acids. The germline gives CDR1 LGHNA, CDR2 YSLEER. V shed 5 bases, J shed 9 bases, and the junction held 5 bases outside the gene matches. The CDR3 protein is CASSFKGQGASPLHF. As DNA, the CDR3 is TGCGCCAGCAGCTTCAAGGGACAGGGGGCTTCACCCCTCCACTTT.

This clonotype was counted a few times. The chain recombines TRBV7-2 with TRBJ2-1, with D uncertain. This CDR3 has 15 amino acids. The V end was cut by 6 bases, the J end by 6 bases, with 18 bases between. Germline V gives CDR1 SGHTA, CDR2 FQGNSA. The CDR3 region has the DNA TGTGCCAGCAGTTTTGGCGGACCCTCCCCCAATGAGCAGTTCTTC. Residues: CASSFGGPSPNEQFF.

V gene TRBV7-9 combines with J gene TRBJ2-1; D unresolved. The CDR3 loop spans 12 amino acids. The V end was cut by 6 bases, the J end by 5 bases, with 8 bases between. Germline CDR1 SEHNR, CDR2 FQNEAQ (reference sequence). CDR3 bases: TGTGCCAGCAGGAATTTGAACAATGAGCAGTTCTTC. Translation gives CASRNLNNEQFF.

This clonotype was observed a handful of times. V usage is TRBV7-9 and J usage is TRBJ2-3; 9 bases match TRBD1. CDR3 length: 15 residues. The V and J ends lost 5 bases and 4 bases, in that order; junction bases with no gene match: 7. CDR1 is SEHNR, CDR2 FQNEAQ, per germline (reference sequence). In DNA form, the CDR3 reads TGTGCCAGCAGCCGAAGACAGGGGGGGGCAGATACGCAGTATTTT. Amino acid sequence: CASSRRQGGADTQYF.

This chain joins TRBV2 and TRBJ2-5, with D possibly TRBD2 on 5 matching bases. The ends were cut back, 4 bases at V and 5 bases at J, with 11 bases in the middle. Germline assignment: CDR1 SNHLY and CDR2 FYNNEI. This CDR3 is built from 13 residues. The CDR3 nucleotides read TGTGCCAGCAGTGGGCGGGTAGGGGAGACCCAGTACTTC. It is translated as CASSGRVGETQYF.

This clonotype was observed many times. The V and J genes are TRBV12-3 or TRBV12-4 and TRBJ1-5, with D tentatively TRBD1 (5 bases). The CDR3 length is 13 residues. The V gene lost 8 bases and the J gene lost 8 bases, with 16 bases spanning the gap. CDR3 loop: CASGQGEDKPQHF. Written as DNA, the CDR3 is TGTGCCAGCGGGCAGGGAGAGGATAAGCCCCAGCATTTT.

The chain uses TRBV27 and TRBJ1-2; TRBD1 might be the D (6 bases). The CDR3 runs to 15 residues. Germline CDR1 and CDR2: MNHEY and SMNVEV (reference sequence). V lost 6 bases and J 2 bases, leaving 16 bases between the germline ends. In DNA, the CDR3 is TGTGCCAGCAGCCCGGACAGCATAAGAAACTATGGCTACACCTTC. Translating gives CASSPDSIRNYGYTF.

The gene calls are TRBV19 and TRBJ2-2, with D possibly matching TRBD2 (6 bases). This CDR3 is 15 amino acids long. Trimming took off 4 bases at V and 5 bases at J, with 14 bases between the two ends. CDR1 is LNHDA, CDR2 SQIVND, per germline (reference sequence). The CDR3 here is CASSSGAKGTGELFF. DNA of the CDR3: TGTGCCAGTAGTAGCGGGGCGAAAGGGACCGGGGAGCTGTTTTTT.

This clonotype was detected ten times or more. This rearrangement joins TRBV6-1 to TRBJ2-7, with D uncertain. The germline V gene has CDR1 MNHNS and CDR2 SASEGT. This CDR3 contains 14 residues. Trimming took 6 bases from V and 0 from J, leaving 12 bases between them. The CDR3 DNA sequence: TGTGCCAGCAGCCCTCCGTCCCTCTCCTACGAGCAGTACTTC. This encodes CASSPPSLSYEQYF.

This chain uses TRBV11-2 with TRBJ2-3; 8 bases are a match to TRBD1. With 8 bases clipped from V and 3 bases from J, the junction kept 10 bases outside the gene matches. This CDR3 contains 15 residues. Looked up from germline, CDR1 is SGHAT and CDR2 is FQNNGV. CDR3 sequence reads: CASLFGTGGTDTQYF. CDR3 coding DNA: TGTGCCAGCCTTTTCGGAACAGGGGGGACAGATACGCAGTATTTT. Variable domain in full (rest from reference TRBV11-2 and TRBJ2-3): EAGVAQSPRYKIIEKRQSVAFWCNPISGHATLYWYQQILGQGPKLLIQFQNNGVVDDSQLPKDRFSAERLKGVDSTLKIQPAKLEDSAVYLCASLFGTGGTDTQYFGPGTRLTVL.

This chain connects TRBV7-2 to TRBJ2-7, with D perhaps TRBD2 (5 bases). CDR3 length: 14 residues. Germline loops: CDR1 SGHTA, CDR2 FQGNSA. V was clipped by 5 bases and J by 0 bases, with 11 bases between them. This chain's CDR3 is CASSKGDLSYEQYF. Written as DNA, the CDR3 is TGTGCCAGCAGCAAGGGAGACCTCTCCTACGAGCAGTACTTC.

The V and J genes are TRBV6-2 or TRBV6-3 and TRBJ2-2; 8 bases align to TRBD2. The CDR3 has 16 amino acids. V dropped 2 bases and J dropped 0; count of bases not matched to a gene: 2. Germline V lookup: CDR1 MNHEY, CDR2 SVGEGT. CDR3 loop: CASSYRRGANTGELFF. DNA of the CDR3: TGTGCCAGCAGTTACAGGCGGGGGGCGAACACCGGGGAGCTGTTTTTT.

DNA for the CDR3: TGCGCCAGCAGCGATGGTGTTATGCTGAATCAAGAGACCCAGTACTTC. Translation gives CASSDGVMLNQETQYF. The chain has TRBV5-1 and TRBJ2-5; D not certain. Germline lookup yields CDR1 SGHRS and CDR2 YFSETQ. There are 16 residues in the CDR3. V gave up 4 bases and J gave up 2 bases, with 18 bases separating them. Complete variable domain (other parts from reference TRBV5-1 and TRBJ2-5): KAGVTQTPRYLIKTRGQQVTLSCSPISGHRSVSWYQQTPGQGLQFLFEYFSETQRNKGNFPGRFSGRQFSNSRSEMNVSTLELGDSALYLCASSDGVMLNQETQYFGPGTRLLVL.

The chain employs TRBV28 and TRBJ1-5; D possibly corresponds to TRBD1 (5 bases). Trimming left V 6 bases short and J 6 bases short, with 15 bases between. CDR3 size: 14 residues. Germline loops: CDR1 MDHEN, CDR2 SYDVKM. For the CDR3, the DNA is TGTGCCAGCAGCGAGACAGCGCCTAGTCAGCCCCAGCATTTT. Translated: CASSETAPSQPQHF.

The genes are TRBV18 and TRBJ2-3; a weak D match, TRBD2 (5 bases). Germline-derived CDR1 and CDR2 are KGHSH and LQKENI. The CDR3 has 15 residues. V lost 4 bases to trimming and J lost 5 bases, with 16 bases between them. CDR3 DNA: TGTGCCAGCTCACACGATCTCGGAGGTGGAGATACGCAGTATTTT. Its protein product is CASSHDLGGGDTQYF.

This chain joins TRBV14 and TRBJ1-6; the D is unclear. The ends were cut back, 2 bases at V and 7 bases at J, with 6 bases in the middle. Looked up from germline, CDR1 is SGHDN and CDR2 is FVKESK. The CDR3 loop spans 13 amino acids. The CDR3 spells CASSQTANSPLHF. The CDR3 coding sequence is TGTGCCAGCAGCCAAACAGCGAATTCACCCCTCCACTTT.